This TCR beta chain appears in the sequencing data of a study of blood T cell repertoires in COVID-19. Study overall: T cells, B-cell-depleted T cells, or PBMCs supplied cDNA or gDNA.

This CDR3 has 15 residues. Trimming took 1 base from V and 0 from J, leaving 10 bases between them. Germline loops: CDR1 KGHSH, CDR2 LQKENI. Some clones are missing from TCRdb's copy, which holds only in-frame ones; the method was immunoSEQ multiplex PCR. The repertoire has more than 85,000 clones, roughly 86% of them found once; the top ten carry approximately 18%. This TCR was recovered from a human donor in a cohort sampled during active COVID-19. The sequenced material came from peripheral blood. The chain links TRBV18 to TRBJ2-7; weak D call: TRBD1 (5 bases). In DNA form, the CDR3 reads TGTGCCAGCTCACCACGGAAGGGGTACTCCTACGAGCAGTACTTC. Translation: CASSPRKGYSYEQYF. The whole variable domain, filled in from reference TRBV18 and TRBJ2-7, reads NAGVMQNPRHLVRRRGQEARLRCSPMKGHSHVYWYRQLPEEGLKFMVYLQKENIIDESGMPKERFSAEFPKEGPSILRIQQVVRGDSAAYFCASSPRKGYSYEQYFGPGTRLTVT.